A selection of T cell receptor beta chains follows, all from one sample in a study of cytomegalovirus exposure and HLA in healthy donors. The method was immunoSEQ multiplex PCR; TCRdb's version includes in-frame clones alone and lacks a portion of them. The data show 30,000 to 40,000 clones, approximately 76% seen once. Sequenced input: PBMCs. The receptors were gathered from a woman aged 25-40 years in good health and CMV-seropositive. The CDR3 runs from the conserved cysteine through the conserved F or W. D genes are given only for firm matches. Some rows have no size entry. The others give once, few or many, or a class for an expanded clone.

j_gene: TRBJ1-2
v_gene: TRBV18
d_gene: NA
abundance: NA
CDR3nt: TGTGCCAGCTCACCAGGACGTCTAGAGGGCTATGGCTACACCTTC
CDR3aa: CASSPGRLEGYGYTF

j_gene: TRBJ2-5
v_gene: TRBV7-9
d_gene: TRBD2
abundance: few
CDR3nt: TGTTCCAGCAGCTTAGACCTAGCAGCGGGGGGAGGAGAGACCCAGTACTTC
CDR3aa: CSSSLDLAAGGGETQYF

j_gene: TRBJ2-1
v_gene: TRBV2
d_gene: TRBD2
abundance: NA
CDR3nt: TGTGCCAGCATCGAAACTAGCGTTTACTACAATGAGCAGTTCTTC
CDR3aa: CASIETSVYYNEQFF

j_gene: TRBJ2-1
v_gene: TRBV6-1
d_gene: NA
abundance: few
CDR3nt: TGTGCCAGCAGTGAAGCCGGTACAGGGAATGAGCAGTTCTTC
CDR3aa: CASSEAGTGNEQFF

j_gene: TRBJ1-2
v_gene: TRBV30
d_gene: NA
abundance: NA
CDR3nt: TGTGCCTCTAACAGGGCACGGTATGGCTACACCTTC
CDR3aa: CASNRARYGYTF

j_gene: TRBJ2-1
v_gene: TRBV10-3
d_gene: NA
abundance: NA
CDR3nt: TGTGCCACGGAGCCTGGACTCGAGGCCAGGAATGAGCAGTTCTTC
CDR3aa: CATEPGLEARNEQFF

j_gene: TRBJ2-1
v_gene: TRBV28
d_gene: NA
abundance: NA
CDR3nt: TGTGCCAGCAGTTTACGGCATTACAGATCGTCGCAGTTCTTC
CDR3aa: CASSLRHYRSSQFF

j_gene: TRBJ1-4
v_gene: TRBV6-5
d_gene: NA
abundance: NA
CDR3nt: TGTGCCAGCAGCCCGTACGACAGACTCAATGAAAAACTGTTTTTT
CDR3aa: CASSPYDRLNEKLFF

j_gene: TRBJ1-2
v_gene: TRBV6-5
d_gene: TRBD1
abundance: NA
CDR3nt: TGTGCCAGCAGTTCCGACTCGCAGGGGGAGGTCTATGGCTACACCTTC
CDR3aa: CASSSDSQGEVYGYTF

j_gene: TRBJ1-1
v_gene: TRBV18
d_gene: NA
abundance: NA
CDR3nt: TGTGCCAGCTCACCAGGCAGACTAACCACTGAAGCTTTCTTT
CDR3aa: CASSPGRLTTEAFF

j_gene: TRBJ1-2
v_gene: TRBV28
d_gene: TRBD1
abundance: NA
CDR3nt: TGTGCCAGCAGACGAGGGACAGGGACTCGAGGCTACACCTTC
CDR3aa: CASRRGTGTRGYTF

j_gene: TRBJ2-5
v_gene: TRBV1
d_gene: NA
abundance: NA
CDR3nt: TGCACCAGCAGCCAAGATAGTGTCCCCCGAGCGGCTAGCAAGACCCAGTACTTC
CDR3aa: CTSSQDSVPRAASKTQYF

j_gene: TRBJ1-4
v_gene: TRBV9
d_gene: NA
abundance: NA
CDR3nt: TGTGCCAGCAGCGCCTTACCCTGGACAGACCGGGCAACTAATGAAAAACTGTTTTTT
CDR3aa: CASSALPWTDRATNEKLFF

j_gene: TRBJ2-1
v_gene: TRBV6-5
d_gene: NA
abundance: NA
CDR3nt: TGTGCCAGCAGTTTATCCGGGGATGAGCAGTTCTTC
CDR3aa: CASSLSGDEQFF

j_gene: TRBJ1-1
v_gene: TRBV7-2
d_gene: TRBD1
abundance: NA
CDR3nt: TGTGCCAGCAGCGTTGACAGGGCTCTCGGAAACACTGAAGCTTTCTTT
CDR3aa: CASSVDRALGNTEAFF

j_gene: TRBJ2-2
v_gene: TRBV10-2
d_gene: NA
abundance: NA
CDR3nt: TGCGCCAGCAGTGAGTTAAGAGGGGGGAACACCGGGGAGCTGTTTTTT
CDR3aa: CASSELRGGNTGELFF

j_gene: TRBJ2-7
v_gene: TRBV6-6
d_gene: TRBD2
abundance: once
CDR3nt: TGTGCCAGCAGCCCCCCTACTAGCGACTACGAGCAGTACTTC
CDR3aa: CASSPPTSDYEQYF

j_gene: TRBJ2-3
v_gene: TRBV2
d_gene: TRBD2
abundance: NA
CDR3nt: TGTGCCAGCAGATACGGGGGGTCGAGCACAGATACGCAGTATTTT
CDR3aa: CASRYGGSSTDTQYF

j_gene: TRBJ2-7
v_gene: TRBV6-5
d_gene: NA
abundance: few
CDR3nt: TGTGCCAGCAGTTACGGCGGCGGCGGCTACGAGCAGTACTTC
CDR3aa: CASSYGGGGYEQYF

j_gene: TRBJ1-1
v_gene: TRBV6-1
d_gene: NA
abundance: NA
CDR3nt: TGTGCCAGCAGATCCCCGCGAGCGTTCACTGAAGCTTTCTTT
CDR3aa: CASRSPRAFTEAFF

j_gene: TRBJ1-4
v_gene: TRBV28
d_gene: TRBD1
abundance: NA
CDR3nt: TGTGCCAGCAGCATGGGACAGGGCCCTAATGAAAAACTGTTTTTT
CDR3aa: CASSMGQGPNEKLFF

j_gene: TRBJ2-5
v_gene: TRBV6-1
d_gene: TRBD1
abundance: NA
CDR3nt: TGTGCCAGCAGTGACCCCCGGGACCCAGGGGGAGAGACCCAGTACTTC
CDR3aa: CASSDPRDPGGETQYF

j_gene: TRBJ1-4
v_gene: TRBV12-2
d_gene: NA
abundance: NA
CDR3nt: TGTGCAAGTCGCTTGCCAGGGCCTTTGAATGAAAAACTGTTTTTT
CDR3aa: CASRLPGPLNEKLFF

j_gene: TRBJ2-1
v_gene: TRBV13
d_gene: NA
abundance: NA
CDR3nt: TGTGCCAGCAGCTTAGGCCGTGGACTCGATGAGCAGTTCTTC
CDR3aa: CASSLGRGLDEQFF

j_gene: TRBJ2-5
v_gene: TRBV9
d_gene: NA
abundance: NA
CDR3nt: TGTGCCAGCAGCGCCAATGGACAGTACCAAGAGACCCAGTACTTC
CDR3aa: CASSANGQYQETQYF

j_gene: TRBJ1-4
v_gene: TRBV6-5
d_gene: NA
abundance: once
CDR3nt: TGTGCCAGCAGTTTGGTGAGGGTGGGAGGTGAAAAACTGTTTTTT
CDR3aa: CASSLVRVGGEKLFF

j_gene: TRBJ1-3
v_gene: TRBV7-6
d_gene: NA
abundance: NA
CDR3nt: TGTGCCAGCAGCTTTACAGCCTCTGGAAACACCATATATTTT
CDR3aa: CASSFTASGNTIYF

j_gene: TRBJ2-1
v_gene: TRBV5-6
d_gene: NA
abundance: once
CDR3nt: TGTGCCAGCAGCTTGGAAGCCGTGAGCTCCTACAATGAGCAGTTCTTC
CDR3aa: CASSLEAVSSYNEQFF

j_gene: TRBJ2-2
v_gene: TRBV29-1
d_gene: NA
abundance: NA
CDR3nt: TGCAGCGTTTTCTCTAGAAACACCGGGGAGCTGTTTTTT
CDR3aa: CSVFSRNTGELFF

j_gene: TRBJ2-1
v_gene: TRBV28
d_gene: TRBD1
abundance: NA
CDR3nt: TGTGCCACCGCGAGGGGGGACAGGGTCCACAATGAGCAGTTCTTC
CDR3aa: CATARGDRVHNEQFF

j_gene: TRBJ2-7
v_gene: TRBV5-1
d_gene: NA
abundance: NA
CDR3nt: TGCGCCAGCAATACCGGCTACGAGCAGTACTTC
CDR3aa: CASNTGYEQYF

j_gene: TRBJ1-4
v_gene: TRBV9
d_gene: NA
abundance: NA
CDR3nt: TGTGCCAGCAGTGCCGGGACACATAATGAAAAACTGTTTTTT
CDR3aa: CASSAGTHNEKLFF

j_gene: TRBJ2-5
v_gene: TRBV7-2
d_gene: NA
abundance: NA
CDR3nt: TGTGCCAGCAGCCCGGGGGAGACCCAGTACTTC
CDR3aa: CASSPGETQYF

j_gene: TRBJ2-1
v_gene: TRBV7-3
d_gene: NA
abundance: NA
CDR3nt: TGTGCCAGCAGCTTAAACGCAGGGCGGAATGAGCAGTTCTTC
CDR3aa: CASSLNAGRNEQFF

j_gene: TRBJ1-1
v_gene: TRBV6-1
d_gene: TRBD1
abundance: NA
CDR3nt: TGTGCCAGCAGACCGACAGGGTCGGGTGCCACTGAAGCTTTCTTT
CDR3aa: CASRPTGSGATEAFF

j_gene: TRBJ1-5
v_gene: TRBV2
d_gene: TRBD1
abundance: once
CDR3nt: TGTGCCAGCAGTGCCTGGACAGGGGGCAATCAGCCCCAGCATTTT
CDR3aa: CASSAWTGGNQPQHF

j_gene: TRBJ2-3
v_gene: TRBV18
d_gene: NA
abundance: NA
CDR3nt: TGTGCCAGCTCACCAAGGAGGCAGGGGGGAAGCACAGATACGCAGTATTTT
CDR3aa: CASSPRRQGGSTDTQYF

j_gene: TRBJ1-4
v_gene: TRBV5-1
d_gene: TRBD1
abundance: NA
CDR3nt: TGCGCCAGCAGAGTTGGCAGGGGGACTTCTCCGGCTAATGAAAAACTGTTTTTT
CDR3aa: CASRVGRGTSPANEKLFF

j_gene: TRBJ2-7
v_gene: TRBV9
d_gene: NA
abundance: NA
CDR3nt: TGTGCCAGCAGCGTAGCCCCTTACGCAGCCTACGAGCAGTACTTC
CDR3aa: CASSVAPYAAYEQYF

j_gene: TRBJ1-2
v_gene: TRBV5-1
d_gene: TRBD1
abundance: few
CDR3nt: TGCGCCAGCAGCTTTGGTTTCAGGGACAGGCTCGATGGCTACACCTTC
CDR3aa: CASSFGFRDRLDGYTF

j_gene: TRBJ2-1
v_gene: TRBV11-2
d_gene: NA
abundance: NA
CDR3nt: TGTGCCAGCAGCTGGGGGCACTCAGGATACGAGCAGTTCTTC
CDR3aa: CASSWGHSGYEQFF

j_gene: TRBJ2-6
v_gene: TRBV18
d_gene: NA
abundance: NA
CDR3nt: TGTGCCAGCTCAGAACAGGTTTCCTCTGGGGCCAACGTCCTGACTTTC
CDR3aa: CASSEQVSSGANVLTF

j_gene: TRBJ1-3
v_gene: TRBV5-1
d_gene: NA
abundance: NA
CDR3nt: TGCGCCAGCAGGGGCTCCTCTGGAAACACCATATATTTT
CDR3aa: CASRGSSGNTIYF

j_gene: TRBJ1-4
v_gene: TRBV9
d_gene: TRBD1
abundance: NA
CDR3nt: TGTGCCAGCAGCGTAGGGACAGGGGACCGGGAAAAACTGTTTTTT
CDR3aa: CASSVGTGDREKLFF

j_gene: TRBJ1-1
v_gene: TRBV2
d_gene: NA
abundance: once
CDR3nt: TGTGCCAGCAGGAGCCAGCCAGGGCCGAACACTGAAGCTTTCTTT
CDR3aa: CASRSQPGPNTEAFF

j_gene: TRBJ2-5
v_gene: TRBV6-4
d_gene: TRBD1
abundance: NA
CDR3nt: TGTGCCAGCAGTGCCACGGGACAGGGTGGAGAGACCCAGTACTTC
CDR3aa: CASSATGQGGETQYF

j_gene: TRBJ2-7
v_gene: TRBV6-5
d_gene: NA
abundance: NA
CDR3nt: TGTGCCAGCAGGATATCGGAGGAAAGGCAGTACTTC
CDR3aa: CASRISEERQYF

j_gene: TRBJ1-5
v_gene: TRBV19
d_gene: NA
abundance: NA
CDR3nt: TGTGCCAGTAGTATCATCCGGTTAGATCAGCCCCAGCATTTT
CDR3aa: CASSIIRLDQPQHF

j_gene: TRBJ1-5
v_gene: TRBV11-2
d_gene: TRBD1
abundance: NA
CDR3nt: TGTGCCAGCAGCCCACTAGGACAGGCTCCATCGCCCCAGCATTTT
CDR3aa: CASSPLGQAPSPQHF

j_gene: TRBJ2-7
v_gene: TRBV4-1
d_gene: TRBD1
abundance: NA
CDR3nt: TGCGCCAGCAGCCAAGGTCCAGGGACAGGGTCCTACGAGCAGTACTTC
CDR3aa: CASSQGPGTGSYEQYF

j_gene: TRBJ2-1
v_gene: TRBV4-1
d_gene: NA
abundance: NA
CDR3nt: TGCGCCAGCAGCCAAGTTCACGGGGATGAGCAGTTCTTC
CDR3aa: CASSQVHGDEQFF

j_gene: TRBJ2-1
v_gene: TRBV29-1
d_gene: NA
abundance: NA
CDR3nt: TGCAGCGGCATAACAGGGTACAACAATGAGCAGTTCTTC
CDR3aa: CSGITGYNNEQFF

j_gene: TRBJ2-1
v_gene: TRBV19
d_gene: TRBD2
abundance: NA
CDR3nt: TGTGCCAGTAGTCCTAGACTAGCGGTCTACAATGAGCAGTTCTTC
CDR3aa: CASSPRLAVYNEQFF

j_gene: TRBJ2-1
v_gene: TRBV6-4
d_gene: TRBD2
abundance: NA
CDR3nt: TGTGCCAGCAGTTCCGGGACTAGTTCTGAGCAGTTCTTC
CDR3aa: CASSSGTSSEQFF

j_gene: TRBJ1-2
v_gene: TRBV28
d_gene: NA
abundance: NA
CDR3nt: TGTGCCAGCAGCGCGACGCAGGGTAGGTCTGGCTACACCTTC
CDR3aa: CASSATQGRSGYTF

j_gene: TRBJ1-2
v_gene: TRBV6-5
d_gene: TRBD1
abundance: NA
CDR3nt: TGTGCCAGCAGCATGGACAGGGGACTTGGCTACCCCTTC
CDR3aa: CASSMDRGLGYPF